Following are 20 T cell receptor beta chains from one sample sequenced in a study of T-cell reconstitution after alpha-beta-depleted transplantation in children. Researchers prepared the TCRbeta library using unique molecular identifiers, the study reports. Using its own MiXCR run on the PCR reads, TCRdb lists one record per CDR3 protein. This sample yields 900,000 or so distinct CDR3 sequences, of which roughly 16% are seen a single time; 5% belongs to the top ten. Sequencing was performed on PBMCs, mostly from graft donor cells, taken 360 days after TCRalphabeta/CD19-depleted stem cell transplant. Receptor source: a male patient aged 10 to 17 who had a stem cell transplant for acute lymphoblastic leukemia, so the T cells may come from the graft donor.

This clonotype was seen a single time. One base away lies a much larger clone, so this may be a sequencing read error. This chain joins TRBV7-9 and TRBJ2-2, with 11 bases fitting TRBD2. From germline, CDR1 is SEHNR and CDR2 FQNEAQ (reference sequence). The CDR3 is 17 amino acids. V was clipped by 3 bases and J by 0 bases; unmatched bases: 3. The chain's CDR3 is CASSFPGLAANTGELFF. The CDR3, as DNA: TGTGCCAGCAGCTTCCCGGGACTAGCGGCGAACACCGGGGAGCTGTTTTTT.

This clonotype was detected a few times. J is TRBJ1-2 and V is TRBV20-1, with D hard to call. CDR1 is DFQATT and CDR2 is SNEGSKA in the germline V gene (reference sequence). This CDR3 has 15 residues. The V end was cut by 4 bases, the J end by 2 bases, with 17 bases between. The CDR3 nucleotides read TGCAGTGCTACCGTCGCTGGGGAAAGCAACTATGGCTACACCTTC. Translating gives CSATVAGESNYGYTF.

The chain couples TRBV7-9 to TRBJ2-1; 7 bases align to TRBD2. This CDR3 comprises 15 residues. J gave up 4 bases and V 0 bases, and 3 bases lay outside the gene matches. From germline, CDR1 is SEHNR and CDR2 FQNEAQ (reference sequence). CDR3 DNA sequence: TGTGCCAGCAGCTTAGCCCCTAGCGGTTACAATGAGCAGTTCTTC. Protein: CASSLAPSGYNEQFF.

The chain is built from TRBV4-1 and TRBJ2-5, with a tentative D call TRBD1 (6 bases). Between the trimmed V and J ends, which lost 2 bases and 7 bases, there was a span of 14 bases. CDR1 MGHRA and CDR2 YSYEKL come from the germline V gene. The CDR3 is made up of 14 amino acids. In DNA form, the CDR3 reads TGCGCCAGCAGCCAATTCCCCTTAGGGGGGACCCAGTACTTC. It is translated as CASSQFPLGGTQYF.

This clonotype was found many times. The chain has TRBV15 and TRBJ2-1; D ambiguous. Germline V gives CDR1 LNHNV, CDR2 YYDKDF (reference sequence). CDR3 length: 14 amino acids. The germline V and J ends were trimmed by 4 bases and 3 bases, with 10 bases remaining between them. The CDR3 bases are TGTGCCACCAGCACGGAGAAAATCTACAATGAGCAGTTCTTC. The encoded protein is CATSTEKIYNEQFF.

The chain combines TRBV10-3 with TRBJ1-2; no clear D. The CDR3 totals 13 residues. Trimming took 0 bases from V and 4 from J, leaving 6 bases between them. CDR1 ENHRY and CDR2 SYGVKD come from the germline V gene. The CDR3 sequence is CAISESELYGYTF. In nucleotides, the CDR3 is TGTGCCATCAGTGAGTCGGAACTCTATGGCTACACCTTC.

This clonotype was observed a handful of times. V is TRBV5-1 and J is TRBJ2-5; 11 bases are a match to TRBD2. The CDR3 totals 17 residues. Germline V gives CDR1 SGHRS, CDR2 YFSETQ. The junction had 9 bases not matched to a gene; V was cut back by 4 bases and J by 1 base. CDR3 amino acids: CASSGGGLADGQETQYF. Here the CDR3 DNA reads TGCGCCAGCAGCGGGGGGGGACTAGCGGACGGCCAAGAGACCCAGTACTTC.

V and J are TRBV7-3 and TRBJ2-1; TRBD2 matches 12 bases. V shed 2 bases, J shed 11 bases, and the junction held 4 bases outside the gene matches. This CDR3 is built from 14 residues. Looked up from germline, CDR1 is SGHTA and CDR2 is FQGTGA. CDR3 sequence: CASSLSGTSGQQFF. The CDR3 DNA reads TGTGCCAGCAGCTTATCCGGGACTAGCGGGCAGCAGTTCTTC.

This clonotype has just a few counts. The chain carries TRBV29-1 and TRBJ1-5; D possibly corresponds to TRBD1 (5 bases). The CDR3 spans 13 residues. V shed 4 bases and J shed 3 bases, with 10 bases lying between them. Germline loops: CDR1 SQVTM, CDR2 ANQGSEA. The CDR3 sequence: CSVGDSTNQPQHF. CDR3 sequence (DNA): TGCAGCGTTGGGGACTCCACCAATCAGCCCCAGCATTTT.

This clonotype has more than one count but fewer than ten. The gene calls are TRBV7-6 and TRBJ1-4; no reliable D call. Germline CDR1 SGHVS, CDR2 FNYEAQ. The CDR3 extends over 16 amino acids. V lost 9 bases to trimming and J lost 0 bases, with 17 bases between them. The CDR3 nucleotides are TGTGCCAGTCGCGACGGCGGATTTGCAACTAATGAAAAACTGTTTTTT. It is translated as CASRDGGFATNEKLFF. Drawing the rest from reference TRBV7-6 and TRBJ1-4, the complete variable domain is GAGVSQSPRYKVTKRGQDVALRCDPISGHVSLYWYRQALGQGPEFLTYFNYEAQQDKSGLPNDRFSAERPEGSISTLTIQRTEQRDSAMYRCASRDGGFATNEKLFFGSGTQLSVL.

This clonotype occurred many times. This rearrangement joins TRBV29-1 to TRBJ1-1; a weak D match, TRBD1 (5 bases). Germline V gene sequence: CDR1 SQVTM, CDR2 ANQGSEA. V lost 1 base and J lost 0, with 6 bases in between. The CDR3 loop spans 13 amino acids. The CDR3 protein is CSVEGRVNTEAFF. The DNA for the CDR3 is TGCAGCGTTGAAGGCAGGGTGAACACTGAAGCTTTCTTT.

The chain is built from TRBV12-3 or TRBV12-4 and TRBJ2-1; tentatively, D is TRBD2 (6 bases). The CDR3 length is 17 residues. Trimming stripped 0 bases from V and 3 bases from J, with 15 bases between. The CDR3: CASSLAGGDPNYNEQFF. CDR3 nucleotide sequence: TGTGCCAGCAGTTTAGCGGGCGGGGATCCCAACTACAATGAGCAGTTCTTC.

This chain uses TRBV5-6 with TRBJ2-1, with TRBD2 identical over 11 bases. Trimming cost V 2 bases and J 11 bases; bases outside gene matches: 18. This CDR3 contains 18 residues. Looked up from germline, CDR1 is SGHDT and CDR2 is YYEEEE. The CDR3 spells CASSFLPSGRSLTGQQFF. CDR3 nucleotides: TGTGCCAGCAGCTTCCTCCCTAGCGGGAGGTCCCTCACCGGCCAGCAGTTCTTC.

This chain links TRBV5-6 with TRBJ2-3, with D perhaps matching TRBD2 (7 bases). There are 16 residues in the CDR3. The germline V and J ends were trimmed by 3 bases and 1 base, with 15 bases remaining between them. CDR1 is SGHDT and CDR2 is YYEEEE in the germline V gene. CDR3 region: CASSWGGAGGTDTQYF. The DNA for the CDR3 is TGTGCCAGCAGCTGGGGGGGGGCAGGGGGCACAGATACGCAGTATTTT.

This clonotype was seen more than once but under ten times. This chain uses TRBV7-3 with TRBJ2-1; no firm D call. The germline V gene has CDR1 SGHTA and CDR2 FQGTGA. The length of the CDR3 is 15 residues. V lost 5 bases, J lost 4 bases, and 15 bases lay in between. This CDR3 is CASSRTPGFYNEQFF. CDR3 nucleotide sequence: TGTGCCAGCAGCCGGACCCCAGGTTTTTACAATGAGCAGTTCTTC.

The rearrangement uses TRBV20-1 and TRBJ1-6, with 7 bases aligning to TRBD1. After removal of 6 bases from V and 8 bases from J, the junction contained 10 bases not matched to a gene. Germline V gene lookup returns CDR1 DFQATT and CDR2 SNEGSKA (reference sequence). The CDR3 is made up of 14 amino acids. The CDR3: CSATTGTADSPLHF. The CDR3 coding sequence is TGCAGTGCCACGACAGGGACGGCAGATTCACCCCTCCACTTT.

V is TRBV24-1 and J is TRBJ2-7; 11 bases agree with TRBD2. Germline V lookup: CDR1 KGHDR, CDR2 SFDVKD. Trimming at V came to 2 bases and at J to 1 base, leaving 6 bases not matched to a gene. The length of the CDR3 is 17 residues. CDR3 residues: CATSDWGTSGRSYEQYF. As DNA, the CDR3 is TGTGCCACCAGTGATTGGGGAACTAGCGGGAGATCCTACGAGCAGTACTTC.

The chain joins TRBV5-1 to TRBJ2-5; the D call may be TRBD1 or TRBD2 (5 bases each). V was shortened by 4 bases and J by 2 bases, with 18 bases between the two germline ends. CDR3 size: 16 residues. Germline V CDR1 and CDR2: SGHRS, YFSETQ. In nucleotides, the CDR3 is TGCGCCAGCAGCCCTTCGTCCCGGGGACGACAAGAGACCCAGTACTTC. Translated, it gives CASSPSSRGRQETQYF.

V gene TRBV7-3 combines with J gene TRBJ1-1; unclear D gene. Trimming cost V 0 bases and J 0 bases, with 11 bases left between them. The germline V gene encodes CDR1 SGHTA and CDR2 FQGTGA. The CDR3 consists of 16 residues. The DNA of the CDR3 is TGTGCCAGCAGCTTAACGGGCATTGCCATGAACACTGAAGCTTTCTTT. As protein: CASSLTGIAMNTEAFF.

This clonotype was detected only a few times. The chain joins TRBV27 to TRBJ2-1; D is possibly TRBD1 (6 bases). Germline values: CDR1 MNHEY, CDR2 SMNVEV (reference sequence). The V end was cut by 3 bases, the J end by 5 bases, with 20 bases between. CDR3 length equals 17 residues. CDR3 loop: CASSLWAGAAKHNEQFF. The DNA for the CDR3 is TGTGCCAGCAGTTTGTGGGCAGGGGCGGCAAAACACAATGAGCAGTTCTTC.